Detailed here is one T cell receptor beta chain. The sample is drawn from a study of blood T cell repertoires in COVID-19. V was clipped by 6 bases and J by 0 bases, with 8 bases between them. The CDR3 spans 12 residues. Germline V gene lookup returns CDR1 SQVTM and CDR2 ANQGSEA. Method: immunoSEQ multiplex PCR; TCRdb's copy keeps in-frame clones and lacks some. The profile covers around 62,000 clones, with roughly 91% appearing a single time and around 10% taken by the ten largest. The receptor's source is a woman in her thirties or forties who had recovered from COVID-19. The chain combines TRBV29-1 with TRBJ1-1; TRBD1 might be the D (6 bases). Sequenced: PBMCs or T cells enriched from blood (not recorded which). The CDR3 spells CSVAGVNTEAFF. The CDR3 DNA reads TGCAGCGTAGCAGGGGTGAACACTGAAGCTTTCTTT.